This T cell receptor beta chain came from a study of shared clonotypes between healthy human individuals. Generated by immunoSEQ multiplex PCR, the TCRdb table keeps only in-frame clones and is missing some. The table shows roughly 2 million clones, with approximately 95% occurring only once. None of the donors, who were healthy HIV-negative adults, had recently had acute infections or vaccinations. Trimming shortened V by 4 bases and J by 2 bases, and 18 bases separated the two germline ends. The germline CDR1 and CDR2 sequences are ENHRY and SYGVKD. This CDR3 is 18 amino acids long. This receptor was taken from a man aged 18 to 35 in good health. This chain links TRBV10-3 with TRBJ2-6; tentative D call: TRBD1 (7 bases). The material sequenced was naive CD4+ T cells sorted from blood. Subset here: CD45RA+ positively selected. For the CDR3, the DNA is TGTGCCATCAGTGCGGCGGGACAGTCCCTCGCTGGGGCCAACGTCCTGACTTTC. Translated: CAISAAGQSLAGANVLTF.